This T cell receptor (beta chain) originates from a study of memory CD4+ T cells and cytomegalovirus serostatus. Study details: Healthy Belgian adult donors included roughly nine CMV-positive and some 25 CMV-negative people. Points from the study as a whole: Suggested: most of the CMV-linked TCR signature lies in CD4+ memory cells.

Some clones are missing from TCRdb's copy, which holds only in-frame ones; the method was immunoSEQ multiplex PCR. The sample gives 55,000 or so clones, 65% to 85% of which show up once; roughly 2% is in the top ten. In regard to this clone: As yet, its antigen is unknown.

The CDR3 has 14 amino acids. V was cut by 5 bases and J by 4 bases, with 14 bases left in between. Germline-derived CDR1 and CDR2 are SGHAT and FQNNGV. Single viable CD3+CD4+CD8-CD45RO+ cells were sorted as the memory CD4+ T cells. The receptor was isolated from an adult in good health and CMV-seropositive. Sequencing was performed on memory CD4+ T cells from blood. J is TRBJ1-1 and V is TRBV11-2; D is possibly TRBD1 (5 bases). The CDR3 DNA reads TGTGCCAGCAGCCCGCACCCGGGGGGCACTGAAGCTTTCTTT. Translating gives CASSPHPGGTEAFF.